This T cell receptor (beta chain) derives from a study of shared clonotypes between healthy human individuals. Whole-study results and caveats: Donor clonotype sharing was expected to depend on sequencing depth. Clonotypes that were shared across a handful of donors made up around 5% of naive CD4 clonotypes.

Each PCR replicate from the sorted subsets contained roughly 210 ng DNA, which is tens of thousands of T cell genomes. The repertoire was sequenced with immunoSEQ multiplex PCR; TCRdb's copy has only in-frame clones and lacks some. The data hold some 2,500,000 clones, with just under 95% observed a single time. Turning to this clone: What it binds is not known.

Trimming took off 7 bases at V and 1 base at J, with 7 bases between the two ends. The germline V gene has CDR1 DFQATT and CDR2 SNEGSKA (reference sequence). The CDR3 has 11 amino acids. All of the donors resided in Nashville, Tennessee, and each was a Caucasian adult. The TCR originated in a young man in good health. Some clones in this sample may be carry-over from other donors' samples. The chain is built from TRBV20-1 and TRBJ1-1; D remains ambiguous. Sequenced input: naive CD4+ T cells from PBMCs. Indicated subset: CD45RA+ positively selected. CDR3 nucleotides: TGCAGTGTACGGGAGAACACTGAAGCTTTCTTT. Encoded protein: CSVRENTEAFF.